Shown below are 26 T cell receptor beta chains from a single sample sequenced in a study of T-cell memory formation after mild COVID-19. One entry per CDR3 protein, called by TCRdb with MiXCR from the 5' RACE reads. The table shows tens of thousands of distinct CDR3 sequences, with 10% to 15% occurring only once. Sequencing was carried out using PBMCs or a T cell subset sorted from them (not recorded which). The receptors shown here come from a man aged 18 to 29 who had mild COVID-19 (a few samples of this study predate the infection). Cell type and time point are not known.

This clonotype was observed a handful of times. The gene calls are TRBV18 and TRBJ1-5; TRBD1 aligns across 8 bases. Looked up from germline, CDR1 is KGHSH and CDR2 is LQKENI. The CDR3 is 14 residues long. The V segment lost 5 bases and the J segment 6 bases; nucleotides outside the gene matches: 6. The CDR3 protein is CASSGTGFGQPQHF. CDR3 DNA: TGTGCCAGCTCAGGGACAGGTTTCGGTCAGCCCCAGCATTTT.

This clonotype was recorded many times. The V and J genes are TRBV10-3 and TRBJ2-7, with D possibly TRBD2 on 6 matching bases. V lost 0 bases and J 3 bases, leaving 9 bases between the germline ends. Per germline, CDR1 ENHRY and CDR2 SYGVKD. The CDR3 has 14 amino acids. Here the CDR3 DNA reads TGTGCCATCAGTGAGTCCCGCGGGGACTACGAGCAGTACGTC. It specifies CAISESRGDYEQYV.

There are a few counts of this clonotype. The CDR3 protein is CASSGTPHNEQFF. The CDR3 DNA follows: TGTGCCAGCAGCGGGACACCCCACAATGAGCAGTTCTTC. J is TRBJ2-1 and V is TRBV6-6; tentatively, D is TRBD1 (6 bases). V was shortened by 6 bases and J by 5 bases, with 11 bases between the two germline ends. Germline CDR1 is MNHNY and CDR2 is SVGAGI (reference sequence). The CDR3 has 13 amino acids.

V usage is TRBV20-1 and J usage is TRBJ2-3; D is undetermined. This CDR3 comprises 14 residues. Germline V CDR1 and CDR2: DFQATT, SNEGSKA (reference sequence). V lost 2 bases and J 4 bases, leaving 13 bases between the germline ends. For the CDR3, the DNA is TGCAGTGCTAGACGCAGACAAGAGGCAGATACGCAGTATTTT. Its translation is CSARRRQEADTQYF.

This clonotype is large. In DNA, the CDR3 is TGCGCCAGCAGCTTGGACGAGCCTACCGACAATGAGCAGTTCTTC. Translation gives CASSLDEPTDNEQFF. The gene calls are TRBV5-1 and TRBJ2-1; no clear D gene. The CDR3 runs to 15 residues. V shed 0 bases and J shed 5 bases, with 12 bases lying between them. Germline V gene sequence: CDR1 SGHRS, CDR2 YFSETQ.

The chain has TRBV12-3 or TRBV12-4 and TRBJ2-3; 10 nucleotides align to TRBD1. The CDR3 has 16 residues. V lost 3 bases, J lost 2 bases, and 5 bases stayed unmatched. CDR3: CASSFWTGGDTDTQYF. For the CDR3, the DNA is TGTGCCAGCAGTTTTTGGACAGGGGGTGACACAGATACGCAGTATTTT.

The rearrangement joins TRBV5-1 to TRBJ2-5; TRBD1 agrees at 7 bases. Germline trimming cut 2 bases from V and 5 bases from J; bases unmatched to any gene: 6. This CDR3 has 14 amino acids. The germline V gene has CDR1 SGHRS and CDR2 YFSETQ. This CDR3 reads CASSFVGGDETQYF. DNA for the CDR3: TGCGCCAGCAGCTTTGTAGGGGGCGACGAGACCCAGTACTTC. Drawing the rest from reference TRBV5-1 and TRBJ2-5, the complete variable domain is KAGVTQTPRYLIKTRGQQVTLSCSPISGHRSVSWYQQTPGQGLQFLFEYFSETQRNKGNFPGRFSGRQFSNSRSEMNVSTLELGDSALYLCASSFVGGDETQYFGPGTRLLVL.

At least ten counts were recorded for this clonotype. The J gene is TRBJ1-2, the V gene TRBV6-5; 9 nucleotides line up with TRBD1. The V and J ends lost 4 bases and 3 bases, in that order; junction bases with no gene match: 0. The germline gives CDR1 MNHEY, CDR2 SVGAGI. The CDR3 contains 13 residues. CDR3 residues: CASSWTGDYGYTF. The CDR3 bases are TGTGCCAGCAGTTGGACAGGGGACTATGGCTACACCTTC.

This clonotype was recorded many times. This chain connects TRBV6-1 to TRBJ2-7; 7 nucleotides agree with TRBD1. The J segment lost 11 bases and the V segment lost 0 bases, leaving 7 bases of the junction unmatched. This CDR3 has 13 amino acids. Per germline, CDR1 MNHNS and CDR2 SASEGT. The CDR3 reads CASSEAGQPEKYV. DNA of the CDR3: TGTGCCAGCAGTGAAGCGGGACAGCCCGAAAAGTACGTC.

This clonotype was counted ten times or more. The chain joins TRBV6-5 to TRBJ2-3; D may be TRBD1 or TRBD2 (5 bases each). Germline V CDR1 and CDR2: MNHEY, SVGAGI. The CDR3 has 17 residues. The V end was cut by 6 bases, the J end by 0 bases, with 19 bases between. CDR3 amino acids: CASSYGQTGTSTDTQYF. CDR3 sequence (DNA): TGTGCCAGCAGCTACGGCCAAACCGGGACCAGCACAGATACGCAGTATTTT.

Only a few counts were recorded for this clonotype. V and J are TRBV4-2 and TRBJ1-5; TRBD1 is a possible D gene (5 bases). The V and J ends lost 0 bases and 5 bases respectively, with 11 bases between them. CDR1 is LGHNA and CDR2 is YNFKEQ in the germline V gene. CDR3 size: 15 residues. CDR3 amino acids: CASSQDRQPHQPQHF. The CDR3 coding sequence is TGTGCCAGCAGCCAAGATAGACAGCCCCATCAGCCCCAGCATTTT.

The rearrangement joins TRBV6-6 to TRBJ1-6, with 8 nucleotides matching TRBD1. The CDR3 loop spans 16 amino acids. Per the germline V gene, CDR1 is MNHNY and CDR2 is SVGAGI (reference sequence). The V segment lost 0 bases and the J segment 10 bases; nucleotides outside the gene matches: 8. DNA of the CDR3: TGTGCCAGCAGTTACTCTGCCCAGGGGGCAGAGTCACCCCTCCACTTT. As protein: CASSYSAQGAESPLHF.

This clonotype was seen more than once but under ten times. The chain links TRBV2 to TRBJ2-3; D is uncertain. This CDR3 is built from 10 residues. CDR1 SNHLY and CDR2 FYNNEI come from the germline V gene. The ends were cut back, 5 bases at V and 9 bases at J, with 6 bases in the middle. The CDR3 nucleotides read TGTGCCAGCAGTAGAGGAACGCAGTATTTT. Translated: CASSRGTQYF.

The chain couples TRBV20-1 to TRBJ2-1, with 16 bases identical to TRBD2. Germline V lookup: CDR1 DFQATT, CDR2 SNEGSKA (reference sequence). The CDR3 sequence is 16 residues long. V was pared by 6 bases and J by 5 bases, with 7 bases of the junction left unmatched. CDR3 loop: CSAGTSGGAANNEQFF. The CDR3 coding sequence is TGCAGTGCCGGGACTAGCGGGGGGGCGGCGAACAATGAGCAGTTCTTC.

This clonotype was observed many times. J is TRBJ2-7 and V is TRBV7-9; 9 bases fit TRBD1. The germline V gene has CDR1 SEHNR and CDR2 FQNEAQ (reference sequence). This CDR3 contains 16 residues. V shed 6 bases and J 1 base; nucleotides not matched to a gene: 10. The CDR3 DNA reads TGTGCCAGCAGTCCATCAGACAGGGGGGATTCCTACGAGCAGTACTTC. Translated: CASSPSDRGDSYEQYF.

At least ten counts were recorded for this clonotype. The chain is built from TRBV2 and TRBJ2-2; TRBD2 matches at 10 bases. The junction had 3 bases not matched to a gene; V was cut back by 6 bases and J by 5 bases. The CDR3 runs 14 residues. Germline-derived CDR1 and CDR2 are SNHLY and FYNNEI. The CDR3 is CASSILAGTGELFF. CDR3 nucleotides: TGTGCCAGCAGCATACTAGCGGGGACCGGGGAGCTGTTTTTT.

This clonotype came up many times. Here the CDR3 reads CASSFNSGGDTQYF. CDR3 nucleotides: TGTGCCAGCAGTTTTAATAGCGGGGGAGATACGCAGTATTTT. The V gene is TRBV12-3 or TRBV12-4, the J gene TRBJ2-3, with 9 bases aligning to TRBD2. The CDR3 is made up of 14 amino acids. J gave up 5 bases and V 3 bases, and 3 bases lay outside the gene matches.

V is TRBV6-6 and J is TRBJ2-2, with 10 bases lining up with TRBD2. The germline CDR1 and CDR2 sequences are MNHNY and SVGAGI (reference sequence). The CDR3 is 21 amino acids. V dropped 1 base and J dropped 7; count of bases not matched to a gene: 21. CDR3 nucleotide sequence: TGTGCCAGCAGTTACTTGTTCGGACAGATGAGCGGGGGGGCCTCGAACGGGGAGCTGTTTTTT. Its translation: CASSYLFGQMSGGASNGELFF.

A few counts support this clonotype. The chain couples TRBV7-9 to TRBJ2-3, with D uncertain. Germline CDR1 and CDR2: SEHNR and FQNEAQ (reference sequence). The length of the CDR3 is 11 residues. The germline V and J ends were trimmed by 3 bases and 7 bases, with 5 bases remaining between them. The CDR3 DNA is TGTGCCAGCAGCTTGCAACATACGCAGTATTTT. This translates into CASSLQHTQYF.

The sample holds a few counts of this clonotype. The genes are TRBV9 and TRBJ2-7; D is ambiguous. The V gene lost 4 bases and the J gene lost 0 bases, with 14 bases spanning the gap. Germline CDR1 reads SGDLS; CDR2 reads YYNGEE. This CDR3 is built from 15 residues. DNA for the CDR3: TGTGCCAGCAGCCCGCGAATGACATACTCCTACGAGCAGTACTTC. It codes for CASSPRMTYSYEQYF.

The V and J genes are TRBV28 and TRBJ2-3; 8 bases align to TRBD1. V lost 3 bases, J lost 6 bases, and 8 bases stayed unmatched. CDR1 MDHEN and CDR2 SYDVKM come from the germline V gene. The CDR3 extends over 15 amino acids. In DNA, the CDR3 is TGTGCCAGCAGTTTGCAGGGGGCGGGATGGGATACGCAGTATTTT. This sequence encodes CASSLQGAGWDTQYF.

This clonotype was counted ten times or more. The chain employs TRBV20-1 and TRBJ2-4, with D hard to call. The germline V gene encodes CDR1 DFQATT and CDR2 SNEGSKA (reference sequence). CDR3 length: 14 amino acids. V lost 6 bases and J lost 8, with 20 bases in between. CDR3: CSAQSGSSTDIQYF. CDR3 in DNA: TGCAGTGCCCAATCGGGCAGTTCAACGGACATTCAGTACTTC.

V usage is TRBV7-3 and J usage is TRBJ2-3; D is unclear. Germline V gives CDR1 SGHTA, CDR2 FQGTGA. CDR3 length: 13 residues. The V end was cut by 5 bases, the J end by 5 bases, with 11 bases between. Here the CDR3 DNA reads TGTGCCAGCAGCCAAACGGCTCAAGATACGCAGTATTTT. This gives the protein CASSQTAQDTQYF. The full variable domain, its missing parts supplied by reference TRBV7-3 and TRBJ2-3, is GAGVSQTPSNKVTEKGKYVELRCDPISGHTALYWYRQSLGQGPEFLIYFQGTGAADDSGLPNDRFFAVRPEGSVSTLKIQRTERGDSAVYLCASSQTAQDTQYFGPGTRLTVL.

CDR3 DNA sequence: TGTGCCAGCAGCTTTGACAGGGTTGTGAACTATGGCTACACCTTC. Protein: CASSFDRVVNYGYTF. The V call is TRBV7-9, the J call TRBJ1-2, with 7 bases that match TRBD1. Germline-derived CDR1 and CDR2 are SEHNR and FQNEAQ (reference sequence). The CDR3 contains 15 residues. After removal of 3 bases from V and 2 bases from J, the junction contained 6 bases not matched to a gene.

The rearrangement links TRBV27 to TRBJ2-1; D call uncertain. The germline gives CDR1 MNHEY, CDR2 SMNVEV (reference sequence). This CDR3 contains 16 residues. Trimming removed 1 base from V and 9 bases from J, with 19 bases in between. The CDR3 bases are TGTGCCAGCAGTTTATGGGCTCGATCATCAGTCCTTGAGCAGTTCTTC. This translates into CASSLWARSSVLEQFF.

The chain combines TRBV12-3 or TRBV12-4 with TRBJ1-2; TRBD1 aligns across 7 bases. J gave up 3 bases and V 6 bases, and 13 bases lay outside the gene matches. This CDR3 spans 16 amino acids. The CDR3 loop is CASRPQTGRGYYGYTF. The CDR3 region has the DNA TGTGCCAGCAGGCCGCAGACAGGGAGAGGGTACTATGGCTACACCTTC.